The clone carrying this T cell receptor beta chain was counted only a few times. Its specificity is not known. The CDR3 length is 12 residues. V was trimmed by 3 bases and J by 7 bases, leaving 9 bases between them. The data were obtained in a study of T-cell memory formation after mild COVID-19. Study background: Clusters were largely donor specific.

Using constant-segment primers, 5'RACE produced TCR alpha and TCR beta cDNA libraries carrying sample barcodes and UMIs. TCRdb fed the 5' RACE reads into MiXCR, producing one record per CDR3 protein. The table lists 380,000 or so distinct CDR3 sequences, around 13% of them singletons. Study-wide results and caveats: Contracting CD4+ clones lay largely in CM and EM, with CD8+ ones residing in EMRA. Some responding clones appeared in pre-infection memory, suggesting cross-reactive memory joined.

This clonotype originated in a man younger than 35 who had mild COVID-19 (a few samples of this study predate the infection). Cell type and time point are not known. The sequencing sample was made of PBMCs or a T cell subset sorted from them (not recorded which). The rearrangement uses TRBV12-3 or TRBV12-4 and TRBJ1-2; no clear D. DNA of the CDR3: TGTGCCAGCAGTTTTTTCGTCCCTGGCTACACCTTC. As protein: CASSFFVPGYTF.